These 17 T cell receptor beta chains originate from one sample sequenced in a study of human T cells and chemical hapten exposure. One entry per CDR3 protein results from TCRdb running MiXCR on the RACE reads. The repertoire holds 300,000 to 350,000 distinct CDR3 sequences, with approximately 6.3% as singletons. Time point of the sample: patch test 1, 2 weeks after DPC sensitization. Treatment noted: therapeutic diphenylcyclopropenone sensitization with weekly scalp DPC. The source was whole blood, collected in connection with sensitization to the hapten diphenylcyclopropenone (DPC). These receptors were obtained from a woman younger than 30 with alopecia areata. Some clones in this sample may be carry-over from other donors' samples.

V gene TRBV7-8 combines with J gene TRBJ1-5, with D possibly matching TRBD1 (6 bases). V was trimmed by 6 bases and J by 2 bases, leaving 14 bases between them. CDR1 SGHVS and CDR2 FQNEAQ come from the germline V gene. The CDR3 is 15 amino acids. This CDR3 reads CASSSYREGNQPQHF. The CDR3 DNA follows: TGTGCCAGCAGTTCGTACAGGGAAGGCAATCAGCCCCAGCATTTT. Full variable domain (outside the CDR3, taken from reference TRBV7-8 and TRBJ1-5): GAGVSQSPRYKVAKRGQDVALRCDPISGHVSLFWYQQALGQGPEFLTYFQNEAQLDKSGLPSDRFFAERPEGSVSTLKIQRTQQEDSAVYLCASSSYREGNQPQHFGDGTRLSIL.

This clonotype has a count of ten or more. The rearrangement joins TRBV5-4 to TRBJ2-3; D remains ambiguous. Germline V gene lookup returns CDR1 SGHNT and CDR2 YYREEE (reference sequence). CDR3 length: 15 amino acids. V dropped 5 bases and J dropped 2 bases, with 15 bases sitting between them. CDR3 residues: CASSNWMASTDTQYF. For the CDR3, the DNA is TGTGCCAGCAGTAACTGGATGGCGTCCACAGATACGCAGTATTTT.

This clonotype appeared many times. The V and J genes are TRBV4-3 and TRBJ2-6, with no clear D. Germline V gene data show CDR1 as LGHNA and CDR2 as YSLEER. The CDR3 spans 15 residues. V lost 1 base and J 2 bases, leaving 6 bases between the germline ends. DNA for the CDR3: TGCGCCAGCAGCCAAGCTACAGCTGGGGCCAACGTCCTGACTTTC. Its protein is CASSQATAGANVLTF.

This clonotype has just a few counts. Written as DNA, the CDR3 is TGCAGTGCGCATCCGGGACAGGGGCGCCTGTTTTTT. Amino acid sequence: CSAHPGQGRLFF. This sequence joins TRBV20-1 and TRBJ1-4; 10 nucleotides align to TRBD1. This CDR3 contains 12 residues. Germline V gene sequence: CDR1 DFQATT, CDR2 SNEGSKA (reference sequence). Germline trimming cut 6 bases from V and 14 bases from J; bases unmatched to any gene: 9.

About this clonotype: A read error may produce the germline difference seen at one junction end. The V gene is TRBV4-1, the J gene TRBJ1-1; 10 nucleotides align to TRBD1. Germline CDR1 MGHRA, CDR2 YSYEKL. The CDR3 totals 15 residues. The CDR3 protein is CASSRTGGVKTEAFF. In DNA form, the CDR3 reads TGCGCCAGCAGCCGGACAGGGGGTGTGAAGACTGAAGCTTTCTTT.

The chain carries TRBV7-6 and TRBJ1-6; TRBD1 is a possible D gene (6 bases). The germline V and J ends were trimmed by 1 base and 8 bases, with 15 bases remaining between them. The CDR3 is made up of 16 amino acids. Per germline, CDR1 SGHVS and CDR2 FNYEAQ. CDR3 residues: CASSLVADRAYSPLHF. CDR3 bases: TGTGCCAGCAGCTTAGTAGCGGACAGAGCTTATTCACCCCTCCACTTT.

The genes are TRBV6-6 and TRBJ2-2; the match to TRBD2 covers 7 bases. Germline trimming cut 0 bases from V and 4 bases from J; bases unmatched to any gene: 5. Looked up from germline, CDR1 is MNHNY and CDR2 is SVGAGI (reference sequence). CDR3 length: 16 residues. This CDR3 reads CASSYSSSGGTGELFF. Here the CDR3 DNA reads TGTGCCAGCAGTTACTCCTCTAGCGGCGGCACCGGGGAGCTGTTTTTT.

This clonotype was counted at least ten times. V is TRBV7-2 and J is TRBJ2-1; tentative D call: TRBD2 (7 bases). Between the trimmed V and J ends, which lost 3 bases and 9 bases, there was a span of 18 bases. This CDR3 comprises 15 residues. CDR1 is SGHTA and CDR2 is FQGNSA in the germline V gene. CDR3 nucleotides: TGTGCCAGCAGCTTGGACCTCAATAGGGGGGGTGAGCAGTTCTTC. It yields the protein CASSLDLNRGGEQFF.

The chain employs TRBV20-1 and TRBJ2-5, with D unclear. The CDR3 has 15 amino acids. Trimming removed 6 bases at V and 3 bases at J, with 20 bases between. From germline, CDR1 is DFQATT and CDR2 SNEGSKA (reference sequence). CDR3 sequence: CSARDLYMQKETQYF. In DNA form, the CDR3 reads TGCAGTGCCCGCGATCTTTATATGCAAAAAGAGACCCAGTACTTC.

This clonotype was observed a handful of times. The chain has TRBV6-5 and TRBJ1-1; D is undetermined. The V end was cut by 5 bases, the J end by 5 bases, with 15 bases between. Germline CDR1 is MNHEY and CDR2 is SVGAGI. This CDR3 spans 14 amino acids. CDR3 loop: CASSPPFGGTEAFF. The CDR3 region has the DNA TGTGCCAGCAGTCCCCCATTTGGAGGTACTGAAGCTTTCTTT.

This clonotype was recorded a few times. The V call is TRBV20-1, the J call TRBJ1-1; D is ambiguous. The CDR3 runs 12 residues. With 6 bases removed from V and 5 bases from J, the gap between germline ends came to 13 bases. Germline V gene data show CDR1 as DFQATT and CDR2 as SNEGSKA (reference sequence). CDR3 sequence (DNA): TGCAGTGCACCACCCCCCGGGACTGAAGCTTTCTTT. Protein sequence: CSAPPPGTEAFF.

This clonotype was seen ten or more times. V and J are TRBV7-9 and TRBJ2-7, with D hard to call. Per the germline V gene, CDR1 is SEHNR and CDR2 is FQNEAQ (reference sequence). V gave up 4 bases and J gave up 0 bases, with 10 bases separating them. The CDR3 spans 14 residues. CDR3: CASSSTLTSYEQYF. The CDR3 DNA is TGTGCCAGCAGCTCGACTTTGACCTCCTACGAGCAGTACTTC.

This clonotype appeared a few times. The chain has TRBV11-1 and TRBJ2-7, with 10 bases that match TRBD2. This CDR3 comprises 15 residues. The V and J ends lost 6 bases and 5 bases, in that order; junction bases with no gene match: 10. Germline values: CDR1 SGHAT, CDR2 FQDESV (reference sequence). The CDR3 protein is CASRPPAGGPHEQYF. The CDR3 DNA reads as TGTGCCAGCAGGCCCCCAGCGGGGGGGCCCCACGAGCAGTACTTC.

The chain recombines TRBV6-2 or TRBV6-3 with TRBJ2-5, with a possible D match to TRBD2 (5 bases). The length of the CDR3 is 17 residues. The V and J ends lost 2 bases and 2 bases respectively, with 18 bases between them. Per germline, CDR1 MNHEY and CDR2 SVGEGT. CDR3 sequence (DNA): TGTGCCAGCAGTTACCCCCGGGGTCGCGGGCGGCAAGAGACCCAGTACTTC. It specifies CASSYPRGRGRQETQYF.

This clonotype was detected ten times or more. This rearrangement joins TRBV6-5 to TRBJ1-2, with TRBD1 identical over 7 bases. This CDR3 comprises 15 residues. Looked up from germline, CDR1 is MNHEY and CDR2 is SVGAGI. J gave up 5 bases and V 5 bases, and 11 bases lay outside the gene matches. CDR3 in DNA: TGTGCCAGCAGTGATCAGGACAGGAACGATTATGGCTACACCTTC. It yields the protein CASSDQDRNDYGYTF.

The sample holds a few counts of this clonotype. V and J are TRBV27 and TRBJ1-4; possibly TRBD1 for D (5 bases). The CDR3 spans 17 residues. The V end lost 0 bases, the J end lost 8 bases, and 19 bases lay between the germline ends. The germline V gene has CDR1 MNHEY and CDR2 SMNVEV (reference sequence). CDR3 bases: TGTGCCAGCAGTTTATCACCCCCGAGGGGCAGAAAGGAAAAACTGTTTTTT. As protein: CASSLSPPRGRKEKLFF.

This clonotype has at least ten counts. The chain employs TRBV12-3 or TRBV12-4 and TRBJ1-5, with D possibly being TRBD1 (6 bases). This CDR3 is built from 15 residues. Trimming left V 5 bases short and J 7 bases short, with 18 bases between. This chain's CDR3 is CASSPQGTIAQPQHF. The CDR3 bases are TGTGCCAGCAGTCCTCAAGGGACAATTGCACAGCCCCAGCATTTT.